This T cell receptor (beta chain) derives from a study of metastatic and nonmetastatic thyroid tumors. Study as a whole: Repertoires of blood and of tissue (tumor or nodule) from malignant and benign thyroid patients were compared.

Findings and limits, study-wide: Significantly greater TCR beta diversity was reportedly found in malignant thyroid tumors than in benign nodules (in blood and tumor).

A word on this clone: Its antigen remains unknown.

This CDR3 is 15 amino acids long. V was clipped by 6 bases and J by 0 bases, with 17 bases between them. The germline V gene has CDR1 DFQATT and CDR2 SNEGSKA (reference sequence). TCRdb re-called the PCR reads via MiXCR. The sample records approximately 11,000 clones, 27% being singletons. Ahead of thyroid surgery, no patient had received treatment of any kind. This chain uses TRBV20-1 with TRBJ1-1; the D gene is possibly TRBD1 (6 bases). Material for sequencing was adjacent normal tissue. The TCR was taken from a male donor with papillary thyroid cancer or a benign thyroid nodule (not recorded which). Some clones in this sample may be carry-over from other donors' samples. The CDR3 spells CSAPLLGQLNTEAFF. The CDR3 nucleotides read TGCAGTGCCCCCTTACTCGGACAGTTGAACACTGAAGCTTTCTTT.